A single TCR beta chain is shown here with its context. Data came from immunoSEQ multiplex PCR; TCRdb stores just in-frame clones and leaves some out. This table holds 380,000 or so clones, 75% to 90% found once. Treatment in this sample: approximately 18 received Ad26.COV2.S at low or high dose, single or two shots; several received placebo; per-sample allocation not given. Following the first vaccine or placebo injection, samples were taken on day 63. The ends lost 0 bases at V and 8 bases at J; junction bases unmatched: 3. The germline V gene has CDR1 KGHSH and CDR2 LQKENI. CDR3 length: 13 amino acids. This record belongs to a study of Ad26.COV2.S vaccination and SARS-CoV-2 variants. About the research overall: Recipients of Ad26.COV2.S got it intramuscularly, once or twice 56 days apart.

The TCR originated in a person aged 18-60 years who received the Ad26.COV2.S COVID-19 vaccine or a placebo. Source: peripheral blood, taken in a trial of Ad26.COV2.S vaccine versus placebo. The V call is TRBV18, the J call TRBJ1-1; 7 bases are a match to TRBD1. The CDR3: CASSPPGQKEAFF. In DNA form, the CDR3 reads TGTGCCAGCTCACCACCGGGACAGAAAGAAGCTTTCTTT.